This TCR beta chain was observed in a study of blood T cell repertoires in COVID-19. How the authors handled the data: Counts of nucleated cells, estimated from reference gene primer amplification, were obtained. TCRdb's copy holds only in-frame clones and misses some; the assay was immunoSEQ multiplex PCR. Clone size and the V and J calls come from that table; the DNA yielded D and trimming. Counted here are 200,000 to 250,000 clones, about 88% occurring once; the ten biggest clones make up 3%. V lost 5 bases and J lost 3; bases outside the gene matches: 18. Germline loops: CDR1 SGHVS, CDR2 FQNEAQ. The CDR3 spans 20 residues.

V usage is TRBV7-8 and J usage is TRBJ2-2; 10 nucleotides align to TRBD2. The sample consisted of peripheral blood. This sequence originates from a man aged 55 to 70 with acute or convalescent COVID-19. CDR3 sequence reads: CASSRFTQILAGVDTGELFF. CDR3 in DNA: TGTGCCAGCAGCCGATTCACCCAGATCCTAGCGGGGGTGGACACCGGGGAGCTGTTTTTT.